Below, one T cell receptor (beta chain) is given with its context. The target antigen is unknown. This sample stems from a study of T-cell reconstitution after alpha-beta-depleted transplantation in children. The study, taken as a whole, reports: Alpha-beta T cells about two months after transplant reportedly derived from several hundred expanded graft clones. T-cell numbers and diversity, one year after transplant, stemmed largely from T cells that were newly produced.

Unique molecular identifiers were built into the TCRbeta library. TCRdb passed the PCR reads through MiXCR, listing each CDR3 protein once. The sample holds 100,000 or so distinct CDR3 sequences, around 15% seen once. This specimen consisted of PBMCs, mostly from graft donor cells, obtained 180 days after TCRalphabeta/CD19-depleted stem cell transplant. The receptor was isolated from a male patient between 2 and 10 years old who had a stem cell transplant for acute lymphoblastic leukemia, so the T cells may come from the graft donor.

CDR3 protein: CASSPGGTGVYEQYF. CDR3 in DNA: TGCGCCAGCAGTCCCGGGGGGACAGGGGTCTACGAGCAGTACTTC. The chain carries TRBV5-1 and TRBJ2-7; 10 nucleotides agree with TRBD1. Germline values: CDR1 SGHRS, CDR2 YFSETQ. The CDR3 contains 15 residues. V lost 5 bases, J lost 3 bases, and 8 bases stayed unmatched.